The TCR beta chain described here comes from a study of cytomegalovirus exposure and HLA in healthy donors. Whole-study results and caveats: About 87% or about 30% of the time was how often most TCR beta V segments were productive, according to an earlier analysis.

The germline V and J ends were trimmed by 3 bases and 6 bases, with 7 bases remaining between them. This CDR3 has 11 residues. Germline V gene data show CDR1 as SGHDT and CDR2 as YYEEEE. Both 60 Vbeta primers and 13 Jbeta primers went into the PCR. The table came from immunoSEQ multiplex PCR; TCRdb's copy has only in-frame clones and leaves some out. The profile shows approximately 150,000 clones, 77% of them singletons. As to this clone: Its antigen is as yet unknown.

The source is a woman aged 30 to 39 in good health and CMV-seronegative. The sequencing input was PBMCs. The chain has TRBV5-6 and TRBJ2-7; D gene unclear. CDR3 bases: TGTGCCAGCAGCTCGAGCGTCGAGCAGTACTTC. Translating gives CASSSSVEQYF.